The 19 T cell receptor beta chains below were found in one sample sequenced in a study of shared clonotypes between healthy human individuals. Generated by immunoSEQ multiplex PCR, the TCRdb table keeps only in-frame clones and is missing some. The table has hundreds of thousands of clones, 95% to 98% seen once; the top ten hold 0.25% to 0.35%. Terminally differentiated effector memory CD45RA+ cells were excluded by CCR7 positive selection of CD45RO-negative cells. Specimen: naive CD8+ T cells sorted from blood. The receptors stem from a young man in good health.

The genes are TRBV6-5 and TRBJ1-5; possible D gene TRBD1, 6 bases. This CDR3 has 15 amino acids. Germline V gene lookup returns CDR1 MNHEY and CDR2 SVGAGI. With 5 bases removed from V and 1 base from J, the gap between germline ends came to 12 bases. The CDR3 protein is CASSPTGGSNQPQHF. The CDR3 DNA is TGTGCCAGCAGTCCGACAGGTGGAAGCAATCAGCCCCAGCATTTT.

The V gene is TRBV2, the J gene TRBJ1-4; 7 bases map to TRBD1. CDR3 length: 17 residues. Germline V CDR1 and CDR2: SNHLY, FYNNEI. The V and J ends lost 8 bases and 2 bases, in that order; junction bases with no gene match: 14. CDR3: CASDKTGEGVTNEKLFF. As DNA, the CDR3 is TGTGCCAGCGATAAAACAGGGGAAGGGGTGACTAATGAAAAACTGTTTTTT.

This chain links TRBV6-5 with TRBJ2-7; D remains ambiguous. Germline values: CDR1 MNHEY, CDR2 SVGAGI. The CDR3 has 12 residues. The V gene lost 6 bases and the J gene lost 3 bases, with 9 bases spanning the gap. In DNA form, the CDR3 reads TGTGCCAGCAGCCGATCGCTCTACGAGCAGTACTTC. Protein sequence: CASSRSLYEQYF.

This sequence joins TRBV7-9 and TRBJ2-7; 8 bases align to TRBD1. CDR1 is SEHNR, CDR2 FQNEAQ, per germline (reference sequence). With V trimmed by 5 bases and J by 3 bases, 9 bases remained unmatched. The CDR3 has 15 amino acids. CDR3 protein: CASSRRQGLDYEQYF. CDR3 in DNA: TGTGCCAGCAGCCGACGACAGGGGCTAGACTACGAGCAGTACTTC.

The J gene is TRBJ2-7, the V gene TRBV4-1, with 9 positions matching TRBD1. The CDR3 sequence is 15 residues long. The J segment lost 5 bases and the V segment lost 4 bases, leaving 9 bases of the junction unmatched. Germline V gene lookup returns CDR1 MGHRA and CDR2 YSYEKL. This chain's CDR3 is CASSRAPGQGHEQYF. As DNA, the CDR3 is TGCGCCAGCAGCCGGGCCCCGGGACAGGGCCACGAGCAGTACTTC.

This clone was recorded only once. This sequence joins TRBV6-6 and TRBJ2-1; 8 nucleotides align to TRBD2. The CDR3 is made up of 14 amino acids. V shed 8 bases and J 5 bases; nucleotides not matched to a gene: 8. Germline-derived CDR1 and CDR2 are MNHNY and SVGAGI (reference sequence). The CDR3 DNA is TGTGCCAGCGGACTAGCTCCCGTCCACAATGAGCAGTTCTTC. It encodes CASGLAPVHNEQFF.

Remarks on this clone: This sample also contains other DNA sequences that code for the same CDR3. The chain uses TRBV27 and TRBJ2-2, with no clear D. This CDR3 has 12 amino acids. The germline V gene encodes CDR1 MNHEY and CDR2 SMNVEV (reference sequence). With 5 bases removed from V and 6 bases from J, the gap between germline ends came to 7 bases. The CDR3 reads CASSLSSGELFF. CDR3 nucleotide sequence: TGTGCCAGCAGTCTCAGTTCCGGGGAGCTGTTTTTT.

This clone was observed once. The chain carries TRBV4-1 and TRBJ2-3; the D is unclear. Trimming removed 3 bases at V and 5 bases at J, with 9 bases between. CDR1 MGHRA and CDR2 YSYEKL come from the germline V gene. CDR3 size: 13 residues. CDR3 residues: CASSQLIEDTQYF. The CDR3 DNA reads TGCGCCAGCAGCCAGCTAATCGAAGATACGCAGTATTTT.

The chain combines TRBV13 with TRBJ2-1; unclear D gene. There are 14 residues in the CDR3. CDR1 is PRHDT and CDR2 is FYEKMQ in the germline V gene (reference sequence). The ends were cut back, 1 base at V and 0 bases at J, with 4 bases in the middle. The CDR3 bases are TGTGCCAGCAGCTTAGCCAGCTCCTACAATGAGCAGTTCTTC. It yields the protein CASSLASSYNEQFF.

The rearrangement links TRBV2 to TRBJ2-5; D not certain. Germline values: CDR1 SNHLY, CDR2 FYNNEI. Trimming removed 9 bases at V and 5 bases at J, with 19 bases between. This CDR3 region has 14 residues. CDR3 DNA sequence: TGTGCCAGAAAATTCTCTCAGTTTAGCGAGACCCAGTACTTC. It yields the protein CARKFSQFSETQYF.

The chain is built from TRBV18 and TRBJ1-2; D gene ambiguous. Germline assignment: CDR1 KGHSH and CDR2 LQKENI. The CDR3 sequence is 14 residues long. V lost 0 bases to trimming and J lost 5 bases, with 10 bases between them. CDR3 bases: TGTGCCAGCTCACCACCGACCGGTTCATATGGCTACACCTTC. Its protein is CASSPPTGSYGYTF.

The rearrangement links TRBV10-2 to TRBJ2-3, with 7 bases that match TRBD2. This CDR3 contains 13 residues. CDR1 WSHSY and CDR2 SAAADI come from the germline V gene. V gave up 4 bases and J gave up 4 bases; unmatched junction bases: 2. CDR3 DNA sequence: TGCGCCAGCAGTGGACTAGCCTCAGATACGCAGTATTTT. Translation: CASSGLASDTQYF.

This clone appeared a single time. The genes are TRBV11-2 and TRBJ2-2, with D perhaps TRBD1 or TRBD2 (5 bases each). CDR1 is SGHAT, CDR2 FQNNGV, per germline. CDR3 size: 19 residues. V was cut by 5 bases and J by 1 base, with 23 bases left in between. The CDR3 DNA reads TGTGCCAGCAGCCAGTTAAACTACCCCCGGGACGTGAACACCGGGGAGCTGTTTTTT. It specifies CASSQLNYPRDVNTGELFF. The full variable domain, its missing parts supplied by reference TRBV11-2 and TRBJ2-2, is EAGVAQSPRYKIIEKRQSVAFWCNPISGHATLYWYQQILGQGPKLLIQFQNNGVVDDSQLPKDRFSAERLKGVDSTLKIQPAKLEDSAVYLCASSQLNYPRDVNTGELFFGEGSRLTVL.

This sequence joins TRBV2 and TRBJ2-1, with a tentative D call TRBD2 (5 bases). CDR3 length equals 12 residues. The V gene lost 7 bases and the J gene lost 14 bases, with 18 bases spanning the gap. The germline V gene encodes CDR1 SNHLY and CDR2 FYNNEI. As DNA, the CDR3 is TGTGCCAGCACCCACGGACTTCTAAGGGAGTTCTTC. Translating gives CASTHGLLREFF.

The chain carries TRBV7-8 and TRBJ1-3; D perhaps matches TRBD1 (6 bases). This CDR3 comprises 16 residues. The germline V gene encodes CDR1 SGHVS and CDR2 FQNEAQ. The germline V and J ends were trimmed by 2 bases and 4 bases, with 15 bases remaining between them. The CDR3 bases are TGTGCCAGCAGCTTATACGGGGGGCGCTACGGAAACACCATATATTTT. Encoded protein: CASSLYGGRYGNTIYF.

The CDR3 is CASSPTPGVVDTGELFF. The CDR3 bases are TGTGCCAGCAGCCCAACCCCAGGGGTTGTGGACACCGGGGAGCTGTTTTTT. This rearrangement joins TRBV7-8 to TRBJ2-2; a weak D match, TRBD1 (6 bases). CDR3 length equals 17 residues. The ends were cut back, 5 bases at V and 3 bases at J, with 19 bases in the middle. Germline V gives CDR1 SGHVS, CDR2 FQNEAQ.

J is TRBJ2-7 and V is TRBV2; D might be TRBD1 (6 bases). This CDR3 is 15 amino acids long. Germline assignment: CDR1 SNHLY and CDR2 FYNNEI. Trimming left V 5 bases short and J 5 bases short, with 19 bases between. The CDR3 region is CASSSQQGMWNEQYF. In DNA, the CDR3 is TGTGCCAGCAGTTCCCAACAGGGAATGTGGAACGAGCAGTACTTC.

The rearrangement joins TRBV6-6 to TRBJ2-7, with a weak D call TRBD2 (6 bases). The ends were cut back, 2 bases at V and 0 bases at J, with 14 bases in the middle. The CDR3 runs to 16 residues. Germline lookup yields CDR1 MNHNY and CDR2 SVGAGI (reference sequence). CDR3 loop: CASSYSRLDSSYEQYF. CDR3 DNA: TGTGCCAGCAGTTACAGTAGACTAGACAGCTCCTACGAGCAGTACTTC.

The V gene is TRBV11-2, the J gene TRBJ2-1; tentatively, D is TRBD2 (7 bases). V lost 11 bases and J 4 bases, leaving 15 bases between the germline ends. Germline CDR1 is SGHAT and CDR2 is FQNNGV. The CDR3 consists of 13 residues. The CDR3: CAGGRDIYNEQFF. The CDR3, as DNA: TGTGCCGGTGGGAGGGACATTTACAATGAGCAGTTCTTC. The variable domain in full, with the rest retrieved from reference TRBV11-2 and TRBJ2-1, is EAGVAQSPRYKIIEKRQSVAFWCNPISGHATLYWYQQILGQGPKLLIQFQNNGVVDDSQLPKDRFSAERLKGVDSTLKIQPAKLEDSAVYLCAGGRDIYNEQFFGPGTRLTVL.